This TCR beta chain emerged from a study of T cell repertoires and HLA-DP antigens. Turning to the study itself: Alloantigens: one with one groove difference and one with about ten differences versus self. Average DNA input: roughly 0.2 ug for CD137+CD4+ sorts, roughly 1,100 ng pre-culture. General study findings and limits: No separate analysis of naive versus memory CD4+ cells was done.

V lost 1 base to trimming and J lost 4 bases; unmatched junction nucleotides: 4. The CDR3 loop spans 16 amino acids. The germline CDR1 and CDR2 sequences are SGHRS and YFSETQ. The PCR primers covered 54 TRBV and 13 TRBJ segments. Libraries were prepared by immunoSEQ multiplex PCR; TCRdb keeps only in-frame clonotypes and omits some of them. The sample lists fewer than 95,000 clones; roughly 86% were seen once. About this clone: Its antigen is undetermined.

The specimen was CD4+ T cells from PBMCs. This sequence originates from a man aged 45-65 years in good health and CMV-seronegative. The chain joins TRBV5-1 to TRBJ2-2; TRBD2 agrees at 10 bases. The CDR3 spells CASSLLSSGGTGELFF. In DNA, the CDR3 is TGCGCCAGCAGCTTGCTTTCTAGCGGGGGCACCGGGGAGCTGTTTTTT.